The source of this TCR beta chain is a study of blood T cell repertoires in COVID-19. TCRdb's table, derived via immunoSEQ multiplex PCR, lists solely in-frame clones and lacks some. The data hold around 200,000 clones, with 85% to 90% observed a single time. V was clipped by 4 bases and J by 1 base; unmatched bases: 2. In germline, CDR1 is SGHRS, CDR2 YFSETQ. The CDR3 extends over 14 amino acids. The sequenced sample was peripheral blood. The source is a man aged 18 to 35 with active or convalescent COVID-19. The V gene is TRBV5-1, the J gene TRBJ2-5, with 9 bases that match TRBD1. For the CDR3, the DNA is TGCGCCAGCAGCCGGGGACAGGGCCAAGAGACCCAGTACTTC. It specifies CASSRGQGQETQYF.